This T cell receptor (beta chain) was sequenced in a study of T cells after yellow fever vaccination. Study-level background: Preparing low-cell-number fractions relied on SMART-Seq v4 Ultra Low Input.

MiXCR, applied by TCRdb to the 5' RACE reads, yields one record per CDR3 protein. In the table there are around 330,000 distinct CDR3 sequences, roughly 3.5% of which are singletons. With respect to this clonotype: Its antigen is as yet unknown.

General study points: A secondary response was less intense yet reached its peak sooner, at day 5 versus 15.

Germline CDR1 reads SGHNT; CDR2 reads YYREEE (reference sequence). V gave up 1 base and J gave up 1 base, with 7 bases separating them. CDR3 size: 14 residues. The chain links TRBV5-4 to TRBJ2-3; D ambiguous. The source was PBMCs, collected on the day of the yellow fever booster vaccination. This TCR derives from a man younger than 30 who received the YFV17D yellow fever vaccine. The CDR3 bases are TGTGCCAGCAGCTTGAGTACCCGCACAGATACGCAGTATTTT. This sequence encodes CASSLSTRTDTQYF.